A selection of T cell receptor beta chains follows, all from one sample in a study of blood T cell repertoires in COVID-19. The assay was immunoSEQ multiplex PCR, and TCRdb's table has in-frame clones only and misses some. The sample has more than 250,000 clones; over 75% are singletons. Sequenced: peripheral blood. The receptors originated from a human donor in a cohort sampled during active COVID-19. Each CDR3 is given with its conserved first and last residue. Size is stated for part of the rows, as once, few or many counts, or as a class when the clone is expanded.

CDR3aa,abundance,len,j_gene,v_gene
CASSYGRQGRNAGNTIYF,-,18,TRBJ1-3,TRBV9
CASSPGTGAGNTIYF,once,15,TRBJ1-3,TRBV5-1
CARLGGRETQYF,-,12,TRBJ2-5,TRBV12-5
CASTPGSAGPDTQYF,-,15,TRBJ2-3,TRBV6-5
CASSDIQTDLYGYTF,-,15,TRBJ1-2,TRBV19
CASSSGSQGTYGYTF,-,15,TRBJ1-2,TRBV5-1
CASRGRDRRAYEQYF,-,15,TRBJ2-7,TRBV6-5
CASSRQTGYEQYF,few,13,TRBJ2-7,TRBV4-2
CASSFSGTSSYNEQFF,-,16,TRBJ2-1,TRBV7-2
CASSLYRGSGSPLHF,-,15,TRBJ1-6,TRBV28
CSASPGLTAETQYF,once,14,TRBJ2-5,TRBV20-1
CASSLTGDNQPQHF,once,14,TRBJ1-5,TRBV18
CASSIDGDKNQPQHF,-,15,TRBJ1-5,TRBV19
CASGGSGRATDTQYF,-,15,TRBJ2-3,TRBV6-5
CASSLAGANVLTF,once,13,TRBJ2-6,TRBV27